The TCR beta chain under discussion was sequenced for a study of T cell repertoires in cytomegalovirus infection (dated by TCRdb to 2018 to 2020). A note on the overall study: Because public TCR beta signatures pointed to carriage of CMV infection together with the matching HLA type, the HLA type of each donor mattered for the analysis.

Looking up the germline V gene (reference sequence) yields CDR1 MNHNY and CDR2 SVGAGI. Trimming accounts for 5 bases at V and 0 bases at J, while the number of junction bases matched to no gene is 6. Counted from cysteine to phenylalanine, this CDR3 has 15 amino acids. The sequence is cut down to CDR3 DNA, 45 bases in frame from base 1. In the case of this clonotype: Which antigen it targets is not known. Base qualities were left out, and no much larger clone turns up one base away.

Overall study outcomes, separate from this receptor: The ex vivo response was dominated by HLA-C-restricted CMV-specific TCR beta clonotypes, which also provided the single most frequent clonotype in two of eight donors. Cumulative frequency of public TCR beta family members discriminated carriers of CMV infection plus the relevant HLA type in this cohort and an independent 352-donor cohort.

For sequencing, an Illumina HiSeq 1500 was employed. TCRdb trimmed the raw reads at Q25, called clones with MiXCR and kept productive beta chains. Each CDR3 protein appears once, grouped with its most common genes and DNA. In all, the sample holds some 400,000 distinct CDR3 sequences, and 31% of those were seen once. Roughly an eighth of the sample comes from the top ten. The receptor chain draws on TRBV6-6 and TRBJ1-1, and 7 junctional nucleotides match TRBD1. The clonotype originates from a human donor in good health (CMV status not recorded). Some clones in this sample may be carry-over from other donors' samples. Sequenced input: PBMCs. CDR3 loop: CASSTPGQLNTEAFF. Here is the DNA: TGTGCCAGCAGTACACCGGGACAGTTGAACACTGAAGCTTTCTTT.